Described below is a single T cell receptor beta chain sequence and its context. The target antigen is unknown. This record comes from a study of T cells in Graves' hyperthyroidism and ophthalmopathy. Study outcomes and limitations: Ophthalmopathy got predicted by the model a median about 6.5 months before its onset. From stable hyperthyroidism, ophthalmopathy was separated by a 13 V-J model. Blood also carried most thyroid clonotypes expanded above 0.001.

RNA transcripts provided the source from which TCR beta CDR3 regions were amplified. With the HTBI primer set, the TCR CDR3 went through a first round of RT-PCR. MiXCR, applied by TCRdb to the multiplex PCR reads, yields one record per CDR3 protein. The data show roughly 660,000 distinct CDR3 sequences, around 15% seen once. The ends were cut back, 4 bases at V and 4 bases at J, with 15 bases in the middle. CDR1 is SGHTA, CDR2 FQGNSA, per germline. The CDR3 contains 15 residues. Thyroid ultrasound, orbital computed tomography, clinical symptoms, and serum thyroxine and TRAb underpinned diagnoses. The V and J genes are TRBV7-2 and TRBJ2-3, with D perhaps matching TRBD1 (5 bases). The origin of this receptor is a man in his fifties with Graves' hyperthyroidism. Sequences were obtained from blood. The CDR3 spells CASSSYSQTADTQYF. CDR3 in DNA: TGTGCCAGCAGCTCATACTCTCAGACAGCAGATACGCAGTATTTT.